This TCR beta chain comes out of a study of blood T cells in healthy people across ages. Study-wide background: With template switching, about one barcoded beta molecule was captured per two T cells. Study-wide results and caveats: Unsorted PBMC material precluded a definitive naive versus antigen-experienced comparison.

A sample-barcoded 5' primer and a J-beta primer mix were used in a second PCR of roughly 7 to 11 cycles. A 12-random-nucleotide template-switch adaptor tagged each cDNA molecule. From the 5' RACE reads, TCRdb called clonotypes with MiXCR, one entry per CDR3 protein. The sample lists approximately 1.5 million distinct CDR3 sequences, 42% occurring once. Notes on this clonotype: Its target is not known.

CDR1 and CDR2 (germline): MDHEN, SYDVKM. This CDR3 is built from 15 residues. V was clipped by 2 bases and J by 10 bases, with 18 bases between them. This receptor was taken from a woman between 18 and 29 years old in good health. The sequenced sample was blood. This chain joins TRBV28 and TRBJ2-1, with D perhaps being TRBD1 or TRBD2 (5 bases each). CDR3 sequence (DNA): TGTGCCAGCAGTTTAGTGAGGGCAGGGTCCTACGAGCAGTTCTTC. It codes for CASSLVRAGSYEQFF. The whole variable domain, filled in from reference TRBV28 and TRBJ2-1, reads DVKVTQSSRYLVKRTGEKVFLECVQDMDHENMFWYRQDPGLGLRLIYFSYDVKMKEKGDIPEGYSVSREKKERFSLILESASTNQTSMYLCASSLVRAGSYEQFFGPGTRLTVL.